The 24 T cell receptor beta chains in this list originate from one sample, sequenced in a study of monozygotic twins with inflammatory bowel disease (dated 2019 in TCRdb). The library was built by means of 5' RACE. Sequencing instrument: Illumina HiSeq 2500. Based on TCRdb reprocessing of the reads, there is one entry per CDR3 protein sequence, and DNA is missing. The table for this sample records 200,000 to 250,000 distinct CDR3 sequences. Approximately 7.7% of the sample goes to the ten largest clones. Sample: blood. These receptors were obtained from a human donor with ulcerative colitis or Crohn's disease, or a healthy co-twin of an affected twin (not recorded which).

The chain joins TRBV6-1 to TRBJ2-7; TCRdb outputs TRBD2, but without DNA this stays unchecked. Germline V gene lookup returns CDR1 MNHNS and CDR2 SASEGT. The CDR3 has 16 amino acids. This chain's CDR3 is CASSPGIAGYSYEQYF.

The chain uses TRBV6-5 and TRBJ1-1; TCRdb's assignment of TRBD1 cannot be checked, as there is no DNA. CDR1 and CDR2 (germline): MNHEY, SVGAGI. This CDR3 is built from 12 residues. CDR3 sequence reads: CASRTANTEAFF.

The rearrangement joins TRBV4-1 to TRBJ2-3; TCRdb calls TRBD1, which cannot be checked without DNA. In germline, CDR1 is MGHRA, CDR2 YSYEKL. The CDR3 loop spans 16 amino acids. CDR3 protein: CASSRLFTSGTDTQYF.

The chain recombines TRBV29-1 with TRBJ2-5. The germline CDR1 and CDR2 sequences are SQVTM and ANQGSEA. CDR3 length: 11 amino acids. CDR3 amino acids: CSVEERETQYF.

The chain combines TRBV7-2 with TRBJ2-6; absent DNA, TCRdb's TRBD1 call cannot be checked. The CDR3 has 15 amino acids. Germline CDR1 reads SGHTA; CDR2 reads FQGNSA. The CDR3 protein is CASSLGASGANVLTF.

The gene calls are TRBV5-6 and TRBJ2-1; TCRdb's D call, TRBD2, is unchecked because there is no DNA. From germline, CDR1 is SGHDT and CDR2 YYEEEE. This CDR3 comprises 13 residues. CDR3 sequence: CASSLIVAVEQFF.

The chain has TRBV27 and TRBJ1-1. The germline V gene has CDR1 MNHEY and CDR2 SMNVEV (reference sequence). The CDR3 runs 16 residues. The CDR3 spells CASSPGGGIMNTEAFF.

The rearrangement joins TRBV12-3 or TRBV12-4 to TRBJ1-6. The CDR3 runs to 15 residues. The CDR3 sequence is CASSLRQSYNSPLHF.

The rearrangement links TRBV12-3 or TRBV12-4 to TRBJ2-7; TCRdb returns TRBD1, unconfirmable since there is no DNA. This CDR3 spans 14 amino acids. Here the CDR3 reads CASSFAGGTDEQYF.

The chain carries TRBV9 and TRBJ1-6. This CDR3 comprises 16 residues. Per germline, CDR1 SGDLS and CDR2 YYNGEE. CDR3 sequence reads: CASSVDLESYNSPLHF.

The chain links TRBV7-3 to TRBJ2-6; with no DNA, the TCRdb D assignment of TRBD2 cannot be verified. The CDR3 totals 17 residues. CDR1 is SGHTA, CDR2 FQGTGA, per germline. The CDR3 loop reads CASSSTGTSVGANVLTF.

The rearrangement uses TRBV27 and TRBJ1-6; TCRdb lists TRBD1, though no DNA is available to test this call. The CDR3 length is 15 residues. Germline-derived CDR1 and CDR2 are MNHEY and SMNVEV (reference sequence). The CDR3 sequence is CASSPLRDRDSPLHF.

CDR3 residues: CASSNRWNTEAFF. The V and J genes are TRBV9 and TRBJ1-1. This CDR3 is 13 amino acids long. Germline V CDR1 and CDR2: SGDLS, YYNGEE.

The chain is built from TRBV4-2 and TRBJ1-2; the TCRdb D gene call, TRBD1, has no DNA to confirm it. The germline V gene encodes CDR1 LGHNA and CDR2 YNFKEQ. This CDR3 region has 17 residues. The CDR3 reads CASSQDLLFRGNYGYTF.

The chain has TRBV12-3 or TRBV12-4 and TRBJ2-2; TCRdb outputs TRBD1, but without DNA this stays unchecked. This CDR3 has 15 residues. The CDR3: CASSPRQGGTGELFF.

The chain carries TRBV6-5 and TRBJ1-1. CDR1 MNHEY and CDR2 SVGAGI come from the germline V gene. This CDR3 contains 13 residues. The CDR3 spells CASRGPKGREAFF.

This chain joins TRBV29-1 and TRBJ2-7; there is no DNA to check the TCRdb D call of TRBD1. In germline, CDR1 is SQVTM, CDR2 ANQGSEA. The CDR3 has 11 amino acids. CDR3 residues: CSVGPSYEQYF.

The chain couples TRBV5-1 to TRBJ1-2; TCRdb selects TRBD1, and the lack of DNA leaves this call unchecked. In germline, CDR1 is SGHRS, CDR2 YFSETQ. CDR3 length equals 14 residues. CDR3 sequence: CASKEGADNYGYSF.

The chain carries TRBV19 and TRBJ1-6. The CDR3 consists of 18 residues. Germline-derived CDR1 and CDR2 are LNHDA and SQIVND (reference sequence). CDR3 region: CASTLNRAHNSYNSPLHF.

This rearrangement joins TRBV20-1 to TRBJ2-4. Looked up from germline, CDR1 is DFQATT and CDR2 is SNEGSKA (reference sequence). This CDR3 is built from 11 residues. CDR3 in amino acids: CSARGENIQYF.

The chain uses TRBV5-1 and TRBJ2-1; TCRdb designates TRBD2, a call that cannot be tested without DNA. The CDR3 consists of 17 residues. Germline loops: CDR1 SGHRS, CDR2 YFSETQ. CDR3 residues: CASSFWTSGSGPNEQFF.

This chain connects TRBV6-5 to TRBJ2-7; TCRdb's D call, TRBD1, is unchecked because there is no DNA. This CDR3 is built from 13 residues. Germline V gene sequence: CDR1 MNHEY, CDR2 SVGAGI. The CDR3: CASRGDKAYEQYF.

V and J are TRBV28 and TRBJ1-5. Per germline, CDR1 MDHEN and CDR2 SYDVKM. This CDR3 is 19 amino acids long. The CDR3 protein is CASSLGVGALHSSNQPQHF.

The chain couples TRBV19 to TRBJ1-1. Germline CDR1 LNHDA, CDR2 SQIVND (reference sequence). CDR3 length equals 16 residues. The CDR3 reads CASSIDLASLNTEAFF.